These 17 T cell receptor beta chains were all obtained from the same sample, sequenced in a study of human T cells and chemical hapten exposure. A single record per CDR3 protein comes from TCRdb applying MiXCR to the RACE reads. The table shows more than 300,000 distinct CDR3 sequences, with roughly 4.6% occurring only once. Specified time point: pre-sensitization, week 0. Stated treatment: therapeutic diphenylcyclopropenone sensitization with weekly scalp DPC. Sequencing used whole blood, obtained in connection with sensitization to the hapten diphenylcyclopropenone (DPC). The receptors originated from a woman aged 50 to 65 with alopecia areata. Some clones in this sample may be carry-over from other donors' samples.

This clonotype showed up just a few times. This sequence joins TRBV5-1 and TRBJ1-1; no clear D. The CDR3 sequence is 13 residues long. The V gene lost 1 base and the J gene lost 5 bases, with 9 bases spanning the gap. Germline V gene data show CDR1 as SGHRS and CDR2 as YFSETQ. CDR3 sequence reads: CASSLKRLTEAFF. The CDR3 nucleotides are TGCGCCAGCAGCTTGAAACGACTGACTGAAGCTTTCTTT.

V is TRBV28 and J is TRBJ2-7; possibly TRBD2 for D (5 bases). The CDR3 has 12 residues. The germline gives CDR1 MDHEN, CDR2 SYDVKM. The V and J ends lost 8 bases and 3 bases respectively, with 11 bases between them. The CDR3 nucleotides are TGTGCCAGCGAGGACGGGAACTACGAGCAGTACTTC. Amino acid sequence: CASEDGNYEQYF.

This clonotype showed up just a few times. The rearrangement links TRBV9 to TRBJ1-1, with a possible D match to TRBD1 (5 bases). Germline V CDR1 and CDR2: SGDLS, YYNGEE. The V end was cut by 3 bases, the J end by 2 bases, with 11 bases between. CDR3 length equals 14 residues. The CDR3 sequence is CASSGGLPNTEAFF. The CDR3 DNA reads as TGTGCCAGCAGCGGGGGCCTCCCCAACACTGAAGCTTTCTTT. The full variable domain, completed using reference TRBV9 and TRBJ1-1, is DSGVTQTPKHLITATGQRVTLRCSPRSGDLSVYWYQQSLDQGLQFLIQYYNGEERAKGNILERFSAQQFPDLHSELNLSSLELGDSALYFCASSGGLPNTEAFFGQGTRLTVV.

This clonotype was detected ten times or more. The gene calls are TRBV12-5 and TRBJ2-2; possible D gene TRBD1, 6 bases. Germline assignment: CDR1 LGHNT and CDR2 FRNRAP. V lost 3 bases and J 1 base, leaving 12 bases between the germline ends. CDR3 length equals 16 residues. The CDR3 nucleotides are TGTGCTAGTGGTTTCGCCGCAGGGGTGAACACCGGGGAGCTGTTTTTT. Amino acids: CASGFAAGVNTGELFF.

The table lists this clonotype with a few counts. V usage is TRBV12-3 or TRBV12-4 and J usage is TRBJ1-6; D remains unclear. This CDR3 comprises 14 residues. V was cut by 10 bases and J by 4 bases, with 14 bases left in between. This CDR3 reads CAIHSGGYNSPLHF. CDR3 coding DNA: TGTGCCATACATAGTGGCGGATATAATTCACCCCTCCACTTT.

The table lists this clonotype with many counts. This chain connects TRBV29-1 to TRBJ2-1, with 9 bases matching TRBD2. With V trimmed by 6 bases and J by 3 bases, 9 bases remained unmatched. This CDR3 spans 15 amino acids. The V gene's germline CDR1 is SQVTM and CDR2 ANQGSEA. The CDR3 DNA follows: TGCAGCGTCCATCCAGCGGGAGGTAACTACAATGAGCAGTTCTTC. Its translation: CSVHPAGGNYNEQFF.

A few counts support this clonotype. The rearrangement uses TRBV6-5 and TRBJ2-6; no clear D. Between the trimmed V and J ends, which lost 5 bases and 1 base, there was a span of 9 bases. This CDR3 contains 15 residues. Germline CDR1 is MNHEY and CDR2 is SVGAGI. CDR3 in amino acids: CASSKGQSGANVLTF. The CDR3 DNA follows: TGTGCCAGCAGTAAAGGCCAATCTGGGGCCAACGTCCTGACTTTC.

This clonotype was observed a few times. J is TRBJ1-5 and V is TRBV6-2 or TRBV6-3; 7 nucleotides agree with TRBD1. CDR1 is MNHEY and CDR2 is SVGEGT in the germline V gene. The CDR3 loop spans 16 amino acids. V lost 0 bases and J lost 6; bases outside the gene matches: 8. The CDR3 nucleotides read TGTGCCAGCAGTTACTCGCAGGGGGGGAGTGGTCAGCCCCAGCATTTT. This translates into CASSYSQGGSGQPQHF.

The chain employs TRBV27 and TRBJ2-7, with a weak D call TRBD1 (5 bases). The CDR3 runs to 14 residues. Between the trimmed V and J ends, which lost 2 bases and 2 bases, there was a span of 10 bases. Germline loops: CDR1 MNHEY, CDR2 SMNVEV (reference sequence). CDR3 in DNA: TGTGCCAGCAGTTTAAATGGGGCCACCTACGAGCAGTACTTC. It translates to CASSLNGATYEQYF.

This clonotype came up a few times. CDR3 nucleotides: TGCAGTGCTAGAGGCTTTTGGATGGGGGGCGCAGACATTCAGTACTTC. It specifies CSARGFWMGGADIQYF. J is TRBJ2-4 and V is TRBV20-1, with D perhaps being TRBD1 or TRBD2 (6 bases each). The CDR3 runs 16 residues. V was cut by 1 base and J by 8 bases, with 21 bases left in between. Germline-derived CDR1 and CDR2 are DFQATT and SNEGSKA (reference sequence).

In this sample, this clonotype turned up many times. The chain has TRBV29-1 and TRBJ2-7; no reliable D call. CDR1 is SQVTM, CDR2 ANQGSEA, per germline. The V end was cut by 7 bases, the J end by 5 bases, with 18 bases between. CDR3 length: 13 amino acids. This CDR3 is CSARVRNLDEQYF. CDR3 nucleotide sequence: TGCAGCGCTCGTGTCAGGAATCTCGACGAGCAGTACTTC.

This clonotype occurred a few times. The rearrangement links TRBV6-5 to TRBJ1-2; TRBD1 matches 11 bases. CDR1 is MNHEY and CDR2 is SVGAGI in the germline V gene. CDR3 size: 16 residues. With V trimmed by 0 bases and J by 13 bases, 13 bases remained unmatched. The CDR3 reads CASSYSSWTGGRQGTF. CDR3 sequence (DNA): TGTGCCAGCAGTTACTCCTCCTGGACAGGGGGCCGCCAGGGCACCTTC.

The chain recombines TRBV6-6 with TRBJ1-6; the D gene is possibly TRBD1 (6 bases). Trimming took off 6 bases at V and 9 bases at J, with 18 bases between the two ends. The germline V gene has CDR1 MNHNY and CDR2 SVGAGI (reference sequence). The CDR3 covers 15 residues. CDR3: CASSDGGRVSSPLHF. The CDR3 DNA sequence: TGTGCCAGCAGCGATGGGGGGCGGGTTAGTTCACCCCTCCACTTT.

The chain is built from TRBV12-3 or TRBV12-4 and TRBJ1-3; no clear D gene. The CDR3 has 14 amino acids. V lost 4 bases to trimming and J lost 4 bases, with 11 bases between them. CDR3 DNA sequence: TGTGCCAGCAGTTCCCCCACGGGGGGAAACACCATATATTTT. Protein: CASSSPTGGNTIYF.

This clonotype came up many times. CDR3 coding DNA: TGTGCCAGCAGTCTATCGGACCACACCCACGGCTACACCTTC. This codes for CASSLSDHTHGYTF. The V call is TRBV7-8, the J call TRBJ1-2, with D unclear. V was trimmed by 6 bases and J by 8 bases, leaving 19 bases between them. The V gene's germline CDR1 is SGHVS and CDR2 FQNEAQ. This CDR3 has 14 amino acids.

This clonotype was counted ten times or more. The chain links TRBV29-1 to TRBJ1-5; no definite D call. The CDR3 is 14 residues long. Trimming removed 6 bases at V and 0 bases at J, with 12 bases between. Germline V CDR1 and CDR2: SQVTM, ANQGSEA. The chain's CDR3 is CSVAGGNSNQPQHF. The CDR3, as DNA: TGCAGCGTGGCAGGAGGCAATAGCAATCAGCCCCAGCATTTT.

This chain uses TRBV9 with TRBJ2-5, with D possibly being TRBD2 (6 bases). V lost 0 bases and J lost 3, with 12 bases in between. Per germline, CDR1 SGDLS and CDR2 YYNGEE. The CDR3 contains 15 residues. This CDR3 reads CASSVAPLAEETQYF. The CDR3 nucleotides read TGTGCCAGCAGCGTAGCTCCACTAGCTGAAGAGACCCAGTACTTC.